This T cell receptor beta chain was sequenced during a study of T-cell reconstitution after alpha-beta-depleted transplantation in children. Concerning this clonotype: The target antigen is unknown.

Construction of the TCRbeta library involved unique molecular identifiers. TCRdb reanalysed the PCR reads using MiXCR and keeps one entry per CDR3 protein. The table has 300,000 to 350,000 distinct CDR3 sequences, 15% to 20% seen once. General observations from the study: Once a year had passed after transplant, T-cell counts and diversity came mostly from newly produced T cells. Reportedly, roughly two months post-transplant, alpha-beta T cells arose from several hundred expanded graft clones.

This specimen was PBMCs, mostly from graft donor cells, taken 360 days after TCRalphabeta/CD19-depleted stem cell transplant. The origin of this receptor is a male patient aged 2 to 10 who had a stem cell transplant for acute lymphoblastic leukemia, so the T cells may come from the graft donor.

CDR3 protein: CSAREWTGELFF. The DNA of the CDR3 is TGCAGTGCTAGAGAGTGGACCGGGGAGCTGTTTTTT. This chain joins TRBV20-1 and TRBJ2-2, with D hard to call. Germline-derived CDR1 and CDR2 are DFQATT and SNEGSKA (reference sequence). The CDR3 is 12 amino acids. V was cut by 0 bases and J by 5 bases, with 4 bases left in between.